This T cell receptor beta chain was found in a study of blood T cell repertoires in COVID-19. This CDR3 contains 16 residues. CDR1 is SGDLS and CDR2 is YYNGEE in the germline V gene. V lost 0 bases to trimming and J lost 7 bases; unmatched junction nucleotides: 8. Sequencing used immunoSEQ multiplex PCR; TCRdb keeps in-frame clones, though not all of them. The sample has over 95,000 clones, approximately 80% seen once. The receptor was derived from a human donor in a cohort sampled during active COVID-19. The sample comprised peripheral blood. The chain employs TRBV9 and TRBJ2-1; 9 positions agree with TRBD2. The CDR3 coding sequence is TGTGCCAGCAGCGTAGTGGCTAGCGGGATCCGTAATGAGCAGTTCTTC. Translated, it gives CASSVVASGIRNEQFF.